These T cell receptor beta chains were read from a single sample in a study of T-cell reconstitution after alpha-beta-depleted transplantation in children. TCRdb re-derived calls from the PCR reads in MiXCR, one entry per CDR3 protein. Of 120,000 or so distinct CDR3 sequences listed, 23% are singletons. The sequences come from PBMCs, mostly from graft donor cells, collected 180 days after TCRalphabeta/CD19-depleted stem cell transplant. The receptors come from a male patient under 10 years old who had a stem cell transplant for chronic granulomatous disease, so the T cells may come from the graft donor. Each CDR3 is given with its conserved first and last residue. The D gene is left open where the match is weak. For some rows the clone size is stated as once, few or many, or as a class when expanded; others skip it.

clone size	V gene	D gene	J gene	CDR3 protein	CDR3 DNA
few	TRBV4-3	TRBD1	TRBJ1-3	CASSRHRGVSSGNTIYF	TGCGCCAGCAGCCGACACAGGGGGGTAAGCTCTGGAAACACCATATATTTT
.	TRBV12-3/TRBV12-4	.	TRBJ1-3	CASRFGSEGFSGNTIYF	TGTGCCAGCAGATTCGGTTCGGAGGGCTTCTCTGGAAACACCATATATTTT
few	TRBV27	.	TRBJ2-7	CASSPPGSSYEQYF	TGTGCCAGCAGTCCCCCGGGGAGCTCCTACGAGCAGTACTTC
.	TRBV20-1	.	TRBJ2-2	CSALIDRTNTGELFF	TGCAGTGCTCTGATCGACAGGACAAACACCGGGGAGCTGTTTTTT
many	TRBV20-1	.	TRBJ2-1	CSARSTRWRDNEQFF	TGCAGTGCTAGATCGACACGGTGGAGAGACAATGAGCAGTTCTTC
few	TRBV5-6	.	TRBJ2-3	CASSGGREAVRLNTQYF	TGTGCCAGCAGCGGAGGTCGAGAAGCAGTTCGCCTTAATACGCAGTATTTT
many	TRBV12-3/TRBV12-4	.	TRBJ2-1	CASSSVVGEQFF	TGTGCCAGCAGTTCTGTCGTGGGTGAGCAGTTCTTC
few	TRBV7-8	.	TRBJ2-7	CASSLTAGHTEQYF	TGTGCCAGCAGCTTAACGGCAGGACATACCGAGCAGTACTTC
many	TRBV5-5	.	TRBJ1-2	CASSLPGSYGYTF	TGTGCCAGCAGCTTGCCGGGTAGTTATGGCTACACCTTC
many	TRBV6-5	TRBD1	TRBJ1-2	CASSYSDRVRGYTF	TGTGCCAGCAGTTACTCCGACAGGGTACGAGGCTACACCTTC
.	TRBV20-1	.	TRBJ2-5	CSARDRGLAAQETQYF	TGCAGTGCTAGAGATAGGGGGCTAGCGGCTCAAGAGACCCAGTACTTC
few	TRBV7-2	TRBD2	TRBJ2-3	CASSLGPGLATDTQYF	TGTGCCAGCAGCTTAGGACCGGGACTAGCGACAGATACGCAGTATTTT
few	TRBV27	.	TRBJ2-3	CASGSRGTQYF	TGTGCCAGCGGGAGCCGGGGCACGCAGTATTTT
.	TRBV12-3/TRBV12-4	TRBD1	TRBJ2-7	CASSQTTGFGSYEQYF	TGTGCCAGCAGCCAGACGACAGGGTTTGGTTCCTACGAGCAGTACTTC
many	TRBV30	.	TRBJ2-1	CASTSGGGKYNEQFF	TGTGCCTCTACCTCCGGTGGGGGGAAATACAATGAGCAGTTCTTC
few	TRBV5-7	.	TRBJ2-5	CASSPRSVVETQYF	TGTGCCAGCAGCCCCCGGTCTGTAGTGGAGACCCAGTACTTC
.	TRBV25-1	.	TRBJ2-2	CASMLHTGELFF	TGTGCCAGCATGTTACATACCGGGGAGCTGTTTTTT
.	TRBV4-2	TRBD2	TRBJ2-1	CASSTGLAGGGNEQFF	TGTGCCAGCAGCACGGGACTAGCGGGAGGGGGAAATGAGCAGTTCTTC
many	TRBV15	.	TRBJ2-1	CATSRDLGSPYNEQFF	TGTGCCACCAGCAGAGATCTGGGCAGTCCCTACAATGAGCAGTTCTTC
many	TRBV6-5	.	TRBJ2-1	CASSYPSNQSSYNEQFF	TGTGCCAGCAGTTACCCCTCTAACCAGAGCTCCTACAATGAGCAGTTCTTC
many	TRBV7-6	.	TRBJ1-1	CASSLAGYAEAFF	TGTGCCAGCAGTTTGGCAGGGTACGCTGAAGCTTTCTTT
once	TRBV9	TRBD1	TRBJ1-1	CASSVTTGMNTEAFF	TGTGCCAGCAGCGTTACGACAGGGATGAACACTGAAGCTTTCTTT
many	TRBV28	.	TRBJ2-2	CASRSNTGELFF	TGTGCCAGCCGCTCGAACACCGGGGAGCTGTTTTTT
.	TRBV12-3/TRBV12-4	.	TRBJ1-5	CASSLGGEGPQHF	TGTGCCAGCAGCCTGGGGGGGGAGGGGCCCCAGCATTTT
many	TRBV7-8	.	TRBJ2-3	CASSLGLPFDTDTQYF	TGTGCCAGCAGCTTAGGTCTCCCATTCGACACAGATACGCAGTATTTT
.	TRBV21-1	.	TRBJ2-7	CASSKFGAGVSNEQYF	TGTGCCAGCAGCAAATTTGGAGCGGGAGTGTCGAACGAGCAGTACTTC
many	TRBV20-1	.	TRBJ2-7	CSGGYYSVAYEQYF	TGCAGTGGAGGTTATTACAGTGTTGCCTACGAGCAGTACTTC
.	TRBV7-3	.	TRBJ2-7	CASSLTGFYEQYF	TGTGCCAGCAGCTTAACAGGGTTCTACGAGCAGTACTTC
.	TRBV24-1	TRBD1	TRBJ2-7	CATSDYRGFEQYF	TGTGCCACCAGTGATTACAGGGGGTTCGAGCAGTACTTC
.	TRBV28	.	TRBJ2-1	CATTTLASEQFF	TGTGCCACGACGACACTAGCCAGTGAGCAGTTCTTC
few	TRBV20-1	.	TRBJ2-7	CSARPTGYEQYF	TGCAGTGCTAGGCCGACGGGGTACGAGCAGTACTTC
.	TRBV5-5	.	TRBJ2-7	CASKIWSSYEQYF	TGTGCCAGCAAGATTTGGAGCTCCTACGAGCAGTACTTC
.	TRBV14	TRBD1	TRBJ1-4	CASNGQGQAEKLFF	TGTGCCAGCAACGGACAGGGGCAGGCTGAAAAACTGTTTTTT
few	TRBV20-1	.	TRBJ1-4	CSARTEYLTNEKLFF	TGCAGTGCTAGGACCGAGTATCTCACTAATGAAAAACTGTTTTTT
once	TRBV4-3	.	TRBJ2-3	CASSQEAAGSQNMAPDTQYF	TGCGCCAGCAGCCAAGAAGCGGCGGGATCTCAAAATATGGCACCAGATACGCAGTATTTT
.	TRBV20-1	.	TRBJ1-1	CKAGVMNTEAFF	TGCAAAGCGGGGGTCATGAACACTGAAGCTTTCTTT
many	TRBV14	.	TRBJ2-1	CASSRTGTTNEQFF	TGTGCCAGCAGCCGCACCGGGACAACAAATGAGCAGTTCTTC
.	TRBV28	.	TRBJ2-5	CASPDSGQETQYF	TGTGCCAGCCCCGACAGCGGCCAAGAGACCCAGTACTTC
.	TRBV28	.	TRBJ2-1	CASSFPNEQFF	TGTGCCAGCAGTTTCCCCAATGAGCAGTTCTTC
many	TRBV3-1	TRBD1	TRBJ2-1	CASSRGQSSYNEQFF	TGTGCCAGCAGCAGGGGACAGAGCTCCTACAATGAGCAGTTCTTC
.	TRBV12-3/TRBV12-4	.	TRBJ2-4	CASSFGTNPWMSKNIQYF	TGTGCCAGCAGTTTCGGTACTAACCCATGGATGTCCAAAAACATTCAGTACTTC
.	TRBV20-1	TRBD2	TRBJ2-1	CSARDGSGRWDEQFF	TGCAGTGCTAGAGATGGAAGCGGGAGGTGGGATGAGCAGTTCTTC
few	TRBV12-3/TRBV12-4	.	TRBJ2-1	CASSLRDEQFF	TGTGCCAGCAGCCTTAGGGATGAGCAGTTCTTC
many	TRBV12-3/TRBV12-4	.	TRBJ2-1	CASSLLGRTSYNEQFF	TGTGCCAGCAGTTTATTAGGCAGGACTTCCTACAATGAGCAGTTCTTC
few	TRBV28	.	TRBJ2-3	CASSFRYSRTDTQYF	TGTGCCAGCAGTTTTAGGTACAGCCGCACAGATACGCAGTATTTT
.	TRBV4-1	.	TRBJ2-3	CASSQDSNTDTQYF	TGCGCCAGCAGCCAAGATTCGAACACAGATACGCAGTATTTT
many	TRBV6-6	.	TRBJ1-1	CASRPGVNTEAFF	TGTGCCAGCAGGCCAGGGGTGAACACTGAAGCTTTCTTT
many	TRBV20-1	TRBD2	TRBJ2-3	CSATLAGATDTQYF	TGCAGTGCTACACTAGCGGGAGCCACAGATACGCAGTATTTT
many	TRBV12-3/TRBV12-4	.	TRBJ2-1	CASSKDRYNEQFF	TGTGCCAGCAGCAAGGACCGGTACAATGAGCAGTTCTTC
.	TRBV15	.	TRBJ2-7	CATSPNWGGSYEQYF	TGTGCCACCAGCCCGAATTGGGGCGGCTCCTACGAGCAGTACTTC